This T cell receptor (beta chain) was captured in a study of cytomegalovirus exposure and HLA in healthy donors. J lost 5 bases, V lost 1 base, and 7 bases had no gene match. Germline V lookup: CDR1 SGHNT, CDR2 YYREEE (reference sequence). The CDR3 spans 16 residues. PCR employed 60 Vbeta and 13 Jbeta primers. Profiling relied on immunoSEQ multiplex PCR, and the TCRdb table lists in-frame clones only, not all of them. The sample lists fewer than 250,000 clones, about four fifths occurring once. The sequencing input was PBMCs. The chain carries TRBV5-4 and TRBJ2-5; 11 nucleotides match TRBD2. This receptor was obtained from a man between 18 and 29 years old in good health and CMV-seronegative. The CDR3 DNA reads as TGTGCCAGCAGCTTGTTGAATCTAGCGGGAGGCGAGACCCAGTACTTC. This sequence encodes CASSLLNLAGGETQYF.